These 7 T cell receptor beta chains came from one sample sequenced in a study of cytomegalovirus exposure and HLA in healthy donors. Primers: 60 Vbeta forward and 13 Jbeta reverse. Measured with immunoSEQ multiplex PCR; TCRdb has only the in-frame clones, and not every one. The sample contains about 210,000 clones, roughly 82% of which appear only once. The sample taken for sequencing was PBMCs. The receptor set was obtained from a man in his forties or fifties in good health and CMV-seropositive.

V is TRBV6-5 and J is TRBJ1-6, with TRBD1 identical over 7 bases. J lost 10 bases, V lost 5 bases, and 5 bases had no gene match. The germline CDR1 and CDR2 sequences are MNHEY and SVGAGI. This CDR3 contains 13 residues. For the CDR3, the DNA is TGTGCCAGCAGTGTACAGGGGAGCTCACCCCTCCACTTT. Amino acid sequence: CASSVQGSSPLHF.

V gene TRBV5-6 combines with J gene TRBJ1-6, with D maybe TRBD1 (6 bases). The germline gives CDR1 SGHDT, CDR2 YYEEEE. The CDR3 extends over 15 amino acids. Trimming shortened V by 1 base and J by 7 bases, and 12 bases separated the two germline ends. The CDR3 reads CASSLRTGLNSPLHF. CDR3 coding DNA: TGTGCCAGCAGCTTGCGCACAGGGTTAAATTCACCCCTCCACTTT.

The J gene is TRBJ1-1, the V gene TRBV7-2; D remains unclear. Germline CDR1 reads SGHTA; CDR2 reads FQGNSA. V lost 2 bases to trimming and J lost 2 bases, with 15 bases between them. The CDR3 is 16 amino acids. The CDR3 here is CASSLWEGKGNTEAFF. Written as DNA, the CDR3 is TGTGCCAGCAGCTTATGGGAGGGCAAGGGTAACACTGAAGCTTTCTTT.

This clone was recorded a few times. This chain connects TRBV27 to TRBJ2-1; D is perhaps TRBD2 (6 bases). This CDR3 region has 13 residues. The ends were cut back, 2 bases at V and 8 bases at J, with 10 bases in the middle. Germline CDR1 is MNHEY and CDR2 is SMNVEV (reference sequence). CDR3 sequence reads: CASSLSGQYEQFF. The CDR3 nucleotides are TGTGCCAGCAGTTTAAGCGGGCAGTATGAGCAGTTCTTC.

The rearrangement joins TRBV27 to TRBJ1-5, with D possibly matching TRBD1 (5 bases). V shed 2 bases and J shed 6 bases, with 11 bases lying between them. In germline, CDR1 is MNHEY, CDR2 SMNVEV (reference sequence). There are 14 residues in the CDR3. The CDR3 sequence is CASSLARDRQPQHF. The CDR3 region has the DNA TGTGCCAGCAGTTTAGCCAGGGATCGTCAGCCCCAGCATTTT.

The V and J genes are TRBV6-5 and TRBJ2-3, with a possible D match to TRBD2 (5 bases). The CDR3 runs to 14 residues. Trimming left V 6 bases short and J 2 bases short, with 12 bases between. From germline, CDR1 is MNHEY and CDR2 SVGAGI. The CDR3 region is CASSYGLNTDTQYF. In nucleotides, the CDR3 is TGTGCCAGCAGCTACGGACTGAACACAGATACGCAGTATTTT.

This chain links TRBV6-5 with TRBJ2-3, with D perhaps TRBD2 (5 bases). V was shortened by 0 bases and J by 6 bases, with 16 bases between the two germline ends. The CDR3 is 16 amino acids. Germline values: CDR1 MNHEY, CDR2 SVGAGI. DNA for the CDR3: TGTGCCAGCAGTTACTCGAGGGCAGAGCGGTCGGATACGCAGTATTTT. Protein product: CASSYSRAERSDTQYF.